A single sample is the source of the 31 T cell receptor beta chains below, sequenced in a study of shared clonotypes between healthy human individuals (dated by TCRdb to between 2020 and 2021). Libraries were prepared through the immunoSEQ multiplex PCR assay. Sourced from immuneACCESS, this table was stored by TCRdb with only in-frame sequences that have V and J called. A share of the clones is absent; for the studies checked, an unresolved V gene accounts for under half, and the remainder has no known explanation. The sample profile shows roughly 2,300,000 clones; around 93% of them were found once. About 0.41% of the sample goes to the ten largest clones. Source material: naive CD4+ T cells from PBMCs. Explained via the paper, the cell subset or site label denotes: CD45RA+ positively selected. These receptor sequences come from a man in his late teens or twenties in good health. Some clones in this sample may be carry-over from other donors' samples.

This chain links TRBV4-1 with TRBJ1-1; D may be TRBD1 (6 bases). This CDR3 is 17 amino acids long. Per the germline V gene, CDR1 is MGHRA and CDR2 is YSYEKL. The V gene lost 4 bases and the J gene lost 5 bases, with 23 bases spanning the gap. CDR3 sequence (DNA): TGCGCCAGCAGCCCCTGGGACACACCAAAGGGTAGGACTGAAGCTTTCTTT. It specifies CASSPWDTPKGRTEAFF.

The sample holds one count of this clone. The rearrangement links TRBV6-1 to TRBJ1-2; no firm D call. This CDR3 has 13 amino acids. In germline, CDR1 is MNHNS, CDR2 SASEGT. V gave up 3 bases and J gave up 1 base, with 6 bases separating them. The CDR3 here is CASSDQLNYGYTF. CDR3 sequence (DNA): TGTGCCAGCAGTGACCAGCTTAACTATGGCTACACCTTC.

This chain links TRBV6-1 with TRBJ1-2; 8 bases fit TRBD1. Germline loops: CDR1 MNHNS, CDR2 SASEGT. V dropped 4 bases and J dropped 2; count of bases not matched to a gene: 3. This CDR3 contains 14 residues. CDR3 DNA sequence: TGTGCCAGCAGTGCGTCAGGGGGCAACTATGGCTACACCTTC. It yields the protein CASSASGGNYGYTF.

The chain carries TRBV10-3 and TRBJ2-1, with D possibly being TRBD2 (7 bases). CDR1 and CDR2 (germline): ENHRY, SYGVKD. The germline V and J ends were trimmed by 7 bases and 3 bases, with 13 bases remaining between them. This CDR3 is 14 amino acids long. The CDR3 here is CAIKEGEGYNEQFF. DNA of the CDR3: TGTGCCATCAAGGAGGGGGAGGGCTACAATGAGCAGTTCTTC.

This clone came up once. The chain uses TRBV9 and TRBJ2-2; TRBD2 matches 8 bases. With 0 bases clipped from V and 2 bases from J, the junction kept 9 bases outside the gene matches. CDR1 and CDR2 from the germline V gene are SGDLS and YYNGEE. The CDR3 has 18 residues. The CDR3 bases are TGTGCCAGCAGCGTAGCTACGGGAGGGCCCCCCAACACCGGGGAGCTGTTTTTT. Translating gives CASSVATGGPPNTGELFF. The whole variable domain, filled in from reference TRBV9 and TRBJ2-2, reads DSGVTQTPKHLITATGQRVTLRCSPRSGDLSVYWYQQSLDQGLQFLIQYYNGEERAKGNILERFSAQQFPDLHSELNLSSLELGDSALYFCASSVATGGPPNTGELFFGEGSRLTVL.

V is TRBV7-2 and J is TRBJ1-3; D gene ambiguous. V was trimmed by 5 bases and J by 9 bases, leaving 14 bases between them. The CDR3 sequence is 13 residues long. The V gene's germline CDR1 is SGHTA and CDR2 FQGNSA. Written as DNA, the CDR3 is TGTGCCAGCAGCCCTGGACGGGCATTCACCATATATTTT. Its protein product is CASSPGRAFTIYF.

This clone showed up just a few times. The chain has TRBV5-1 and TRBJ1-1; D not resolved. Per the germline V gene, CDR1 is SGHRS and CDR2 is YFSETQ. V gave up 0 bases and J gave up 0 bases, with 6 bases separating them. The CDR3 runs to 14 residues. Here the CDR3 DNA reads TGCGCCAGCAGCTTGGCCAAGGTGAACACTGAAGCTTTCTTT. This codes for CASSLAKVNTEAFF.

The chain employs TRBV6-5 and TRBJ2-7; the D is unclear. V lost 2 bases and J 1 base, leaving 9 bases between the germline ends. The CDR3 runs to 14 residues. Germline V CDR1 and CDR2: MNHEY, SVGAGI. The DNA of the CDR3 is TGTGCCAGCAGTTACAGTGCGGCTTCCTACGAGCAGTACTTC. Translating it yields CASSYSAASYEQYF.

The rearrangement uses TRBV30 and TRBJ1-2; D remains ambiguous. Germline CDR1 GTSNPN, CDR2 SVGIG (reference sequence). V lost 2 bases and J lost 5, with 9 bases in between. The length of the CDR3 is 12 residues. The CDR3 coding sequence is TGTGCCTGGAGTTTAAAGGGATATGGCTACACCTTC. Its translation: CAWSLKGYGYTF. The whole variable domain, remainder taken from reference TRBV30 and TRBJ1-2, is SQTIHQWPATLVQPVGSPLSLECTVEGTSNPNLYWYRQAAGRGLQLLFYSVGIGQISSEVPQNLSASRPQDRQFILSSKKLLLSDSGFYLCAWSLKGYGYTFGSGTRLTVV.

J is TRBJ2-1 and V is TRBV7-2; 7 bases line up with TRBD2. This CDR3 contains 15 residues. Per germline, CDR1 SGHTA and CDR2 FQGNSA. V lost 0 bases to trimming and J lost 12 bases; unmatched junction nucleotides: 11. As DNA, the CDR3 is TGTGCCAGCAGCTTAGCGGCTAGCGGCCCTCATAGGCAGTTCTTC. Protein product: CASSLAASGPHRQFF.

The V and J genes are TRBV18 and TRBJ2-7, with a possible D match to TRBD2 (5 bases). V was cut by 0 bases and J by 3 bases, with 9 bases left in between. This CDR3 region has 14 residues. CDR1 is KGHSH and CDR2 is LQKENI in the germline V gene. The DNA for the CDR3 is TGTGCCAGCTCACCACCGAACGGGATCTACGAGCAGTACTTC. It translates to CASSPPNGIYEQYF.

This rearrangement joins TRBV6-1 to TRBJ2-7; maybe TRBD2 (6 bases). V dropped 7 bases and J dropped 6 bases, with 19 bases sitting between them. This CDR3 region has 14 residues. Looked up from germline, CDR1 is MNHNS and CDR2 is SASEGT. The CDR3 sequence is CASTQETGGGEQYF. The CDR3 nucleotides are TGTGCCAGCACCCAAGAGACCGGGGGAGGCGAGCAGTACTTC.

The V gene is TRBV6-6, the J gene TRBJ2-5, with 10 positions matching TRBD2. Per the germline V gene, CDR1 is MNHNY and CDR2 is SVGAGI (reference sequence). The CDR3 has 15 amino acids. V dropped 4 bases and J dropped 4; count of bases not matched to a gene: 6. The CDR3 spells CASSLSGRGVETQYF. The CDR3, as DNA: TGTGCCAGCAGTTTAAGCGGGAGGGGGGTAGAGACCCAGTACTTC.

The chain uses TRBV28 and TRBJ1-2; TRBD1 is a possible D gene (6 bases). The length of the CDR3 is 14 residues. V shed 7 bases and J shed 5 bases, with 17 bases lying between them. Germline V gene data show CDR1 as MDHEN and CDR2 as SYDVKM. This chain's CDR3 is CASTAGGRGYGYTF. In DNA form, the CDR3 reads TGTGCCAGCACCGCTGGGGGCAGGGGATATGGCTACACCTTC.

The chain carries TRBV9 and TRBJ1-3; 7 bases are a match to TRBD1. The length of the CDR3 is 16 residues. The germline V gene has CDR1 SGDLS and CDR2 YYNGEE. The ends lost 0 bases at V and 3 bases at J; junction bases unmatched: 6. The CDR3 loop is CASSVGEGANGNTIYF. In DNA, the CDR3 is TGTGCCAGCAGCGTAGGGGAGGGGGCTAATGGAAACACCATATATTTT. Filled out from reference TRBV9 and TRBJ1-3, the complete variable domain reads DSGVTQTPKHLITATGQRVTLRCSPRSGDLSVYWYQQSLDQGLQFLIQYYNGEERAKGNILERFSAQQFPDLHSELNLSSLELGDSALYFCASSVGEGANGNTIYFGEGSWLTVV.

V and J are TRBV15 and TRBJ2-3; perhaps TRBD2 as D (6 bases). CDR3 length: 13 amino acids. Trimming left V 8 bases short and J 4 bases short, with 13 bases between. In germline, CDR1 is LNHNV, CDR2 YYDKDF (reference sequence). CDR3 bases: TGTGCCACCTCTGTGGGAGGAGCAGATACGCAGTATTTT. Amino acid sequence: CATSVGGADTQYF. The full variable domain, rest sourced from reference TRBV15 and TRBJ2-3, is DAMVIQNPRYQVTQFGKPVTLSCSQTLNHNVMYWYQQKSSQAPKLLFHYYDKDFNNEADTPDNFQSRRPNTSFCFLDIRSPGLGDTAMYLCATSVGGADTQYFGPGTRLTVL.

This chain joins TRBV2 and TRBJ2-2; 7 bases line up with TRBD2. The CDR3 is 16 amino acids. Germline loops: CDR1 SNHLY, CDR2 FYNNEI. The junction had 7 bases not matched to a gene; V was cut back by 5 bases and J by 1 base. CDR3 amino acids: CASSRLAAQNTGELFF. CDR3 bases: TGTGCCAGCAGTCGCCTAGCGGCCCAGAACACCGGGGAGCTGTTTTTT.

This chain connects TRBV4-2 to TRBJ2-3, with 12 nucleotides matching TRBD1. The junction had 9 bases not matched to a gene; V was cut back by 8 bases and J by 3 bases. CDR1 and CDR2 (germline): LGHNA, YNFKEQ. This CDR3 has 16 residues. Here the CDR3 reads CASGIGTGGGTDTQYF. DNA of the CDR3: TGTGCCAGCGGAATCGGGACAGGGGGCGGGACAGATACGCAGTATTTT.

The chain combines TRBV5-4 with TRBJ2-1; a possible D gene is TRBD2 (6 bases). V was clipped by 2 bases and J by 7 bases, with 16 bases between them. The CDR3 has 15 residues. The germline gives CDR1 SGHNT, CDR2 YYREEE (reference sequence). In DNA form, the CDR3 reads TGTGCCAGCAGCTTCAGGGTCCGGGGAGGAAATGAGCAGTTCTTC. Translated: CASSFRVRGGNEQFF. Drawing the rest from reference TRBV5-4 and TRBJ2-1, the complete variable domain is ETGVTQSPTHLIKTRGQQVTLRCSSQSGHNTVSWYQQALGQGPQFIFQYYREEENGRGNFPPRFSGLQFPNYSSELNVNALELDDSALYLCASSFRVRGGNEQFFGPGTRLTVL.

This sequence joins TRBV27 and TRBJ2-5, with unresolved D. The CDR3 extends over 15 amino acids. V was shortened by 7 bases and J by 5 bases, with 20 bases between the two germline ends. The germline V gene encodes CDR1 MNHEY and CDR2 SMNVEV (reference sequence). The CDR3 DNA sequence: TGTGCCAGCAAACCCAACCCACAACCGGGTGAGACCCAGTACTTC. Protein: CASKPNPQPGETQYF.

Note on this clone: Other DNA sequences in this sample translate to the same CDR3. The chain is built from TRBV30 and TRBJ1-4, with D hard to call. The CDR3 spans 12 residues. Germline V gene sequence: CDR1 GTSNPN, CDR2 SVGIG (reference sequence). V lost 2 bases, J lost 7 bases, and 8 bases lay in between. Here the CDR3 reads CAWSLGSEKLFF. CDR3 nucleotide sequence: TGTGCCTGGAGTCTTGGGTCTGAAAAACTGTTTTTT.

V gene TRBV27 combines with J gene TRBJ1-1, with D possibly TRBD1 on 6 matching bases. V was pared by 1 base and J by 5 bases, with 14 bases between. The germline gives CDR1 MNHEY, CDR2 SMNVEV (reference sequence). The CDR3 length is 15 residues. Here the CDR3 reads CASSLLPGVATEAFF. CDR3 in DNA: TGTGCCAGCAGTTTATTGCCAGGGGTAGCGACTGAAGCTTTCTTT.

This clone has only a few counts. The chain employs TRBV28 and TRBJ1-1; D gene unclear. Germline V gene lookup returns CDR1 MDHEN and CDR2 SYDVKM. V was cut by 5 bases and J by 6 bases, with 10 bases left in between. This CDR3 is 12 amino acids long. The CDR3 loop reads CASSVPWSEAFF. The CDR3 DNA follows: TGTGCCAGCAGTGTCCCCTGGTCTGAAGCTTTCTTT.

V is TRBV19 and J is TRBJ2-7; 7 bases are a match to TRBD2. CDR1 LNHDA and CDR2 SQIVND come from the germline V gene (reference sequence). The CDR3 consists of 15 residues. V was pared by 0 bases and J by 1 base, with 3 bases of the junction left unmatched. The CDR3 loop is CASSIDLGLSYEQYF. DNA of the CDR3: TGTGCCAGTAGTATAGATCTGGGACTATCCTACGAGCAGTACTTC.

The chain recombines TRBV11-2 with TRBJ2-7; 14 bases match TRBD2. CDR1 and CDR2 from the germline V gene are SGHAT and FQNNGV. The V and J ends lost 3 bases and 4 bases, in that order; junction bases with no gene match: 2. The CDR3 length is 15 residues. CDR3: CASSLTSGGAYEQYF. The CDR3 region has the DNA TGTGCCAGCAGCTTGACTAGCGGGGGGGCTTACGAGCAGTACTTC.

The gene calls are TRBV6-1 and TRBJ2-7; D might be TRBD1 (5 bases). The CDR3 is 12 amino acids. CDR1 is MNHNS, CDR2 SASEGT, per germline. The V end lost 6 bases, the J end lost 4 bases, and 10 bases lay between the germline ends. CDR3: CASSRDRYEQYF. The CDR3 bases are TGTGCCAGCAGCAGGGATAGATACGAGCAGTACTTC.

This clone appeared a single time. The CDR3 spells CASSAGRGNGYTF. CDR3 DNA sequence: TGTGCCAGCAGTGCCGGTAGAGGGAACGGCTACACCTTC. The chain recombines TRBV2 with TRBJ1-2; no firm D call. CDR3 length equals 13 residues. Germline values: CDR1 SNHLY, CDR2 FYNNEI. V was pared by 4 bases and J by 8 bases, with 14 bases between.

The chain couples TRBV15 to TRBJ2-1; the match to TRBD1 covers 8 bases. The CDR3 totals 16 residues. Losses at the gene ends were 3 bases for V and 6 bases for J; bases not matched to a gene: 10. Germline V CDR1 and CDR2: LNHNV, YYDKDF (reference sequence). This CDR3 is CATSRVGTGGSNEQFF. The CDR3 DNA sequence: TGTGCCACCAGCAGGGTGGGGACAGGAGGCTCCAATGAGCAGTTCTTC.

This clone was detected only a few times. This chain uses TRBV28 with TRBJ1-1; TRBD1 agrees at 10 bases. V shed 6 bases, J shed 8 bases, and the junction held 3 bases outside the gene matches. CDR1 and CDR2 from the germline V gene are MDHEN and SYDVKM. CDR3 length: 12 residues. Here the CDR3 DNA reads TGTGCCAGCAGCCAGACAGGGGGCGAAGCTTTCTTT. Amino acid sequence: CASSQTGGEAFF.

In its sample, this clone was seen once. Other DNA sequences from this sample encode an identical CDR3 as well. The chain combines TRBV28 with TRBJ1-3; a weak D match, TRBD1 (6 bases). Trimming shortened V by 7 bases and J by 4 bases, and 14 bases separated the two germline ends. The CDR3 contains 14 residues. Germline CDR1 reads MDHEN; CDR2 reads SYDVKM. In DNA, the CDR3 is TGTGCCAGCACAGAGGGGGGCCCCGGAAACACCATATATTTT. Its protein product is CASTEGGPGNTIYF.

The CDR3 DNA reads as TGCGCCAGCAGCTTGAATCAGGTGTCCTCCTACGAGCAGTACTTC. This sequence encodes CASSLNQVSSYEQYF. This chain uses TRBV5-1 with TRBJ2-7; D not resolved. CDR1 is SGHRS and CDR2 is YFSETQ in the germline V gene. Trimming removed 1 base at V and 0 bases at J, with 11 bases between. The CDR3 is 15 amino acids.